One and the same sample provided the 20 T cell receptor beta chains below, sequenced in a study of tumor-infiltrating lymphocytes in oesophageal squamous cell carcinoma. TCRdb redid the calling of the PCR reads with MiXCR, one entry per CDR3 protein. The table records more than 9,500 distinct CDR3 sequences, 56% of them present only once. Sequenced input: esophageal tumor tissue. These TCRs come from a female donor with esophageal squamous cell carcinoma.

The chain links TRBV12-3 or TRBV12-4 to TRBJ2-3, with D possibly matching TRBD2 (6 bases). The DNA matches TRBJ2-5 better at its end, which makes the J call doubtful. The CDR3 runs to 16 residues. In DNA form, the CDR3 reads TGTGCCAGCAGTTTTGATCCAGCGGGCAGGAGAGAGACCCAGTACTTC. Residues: CASSFDPAGRRETQYF.

Remarks on this clonotype: One junction end does not reproduce the germline sequence, and a read error may be involved. V and J are TRBV6-8 and TRBJ2-5; no reliable D call. The J call may be faulty, since TRBJ2-7 better matches the DNA end. Looked up from germline, CDR1 is MNHGY and CDR2 is SAAAGT. The CDR3 spans 14 residues. CDR3 sequence reads: CASSQPDHSNEQYF. CDR3 bases: TGTGCCAGCAGTCAACCGGACCACTCCAACGAGCAGTACTTC.

This chain links TRBV28 with TRBJ2-1, with 11 bases fitting TRBD2. The germline CDR1 and CDR2 sequences are MDHEN and SYDVKM. The CDR3 loop spans 17 amino acids. Trimming took 3 bases from V and 2 from J; bases not matched to a gene: 6. CDR3 loop: CASSFLLAGVPYNEQFF. The CDR3 bases are TGTGCCAGCAGTTTTTTACTAGCGGGAGTACCCTACAATGAGCAGTTCTTC.

The sample holds one count of this clonotype. The chain couples TRBV12-3 or TRBV12-4 to TRBJ2-3; TRBD1 aligns across 8 bases. The CDR3 has 14 residues. V lost 4 bases to trimming and J lost 1 base; unmatched junction nucleotides: 1. This CDR3 is CASSSTGGTDTQYF. CDR3 DNA: TGTGCCAGCAGTTCGACAGGGGGCACAGATACGCAGTATTTT.

CDR3 in DNA: TGTGCCAGTATATCGGGGGAGGGGTCCTACGAGCAGTACTTC. This gives the protein CASISGEGSYEQYF. V usage is TRBV25-1 and J usage is TRBJ2-6; 7 nucleotides agree with TRBD2. The assigned J gene may be wrong: the sequence end matches TRBJ2-7 better. The CDR3 runs 14 residues. Germline V CDR1 and CDR2: MGHDK, SYGVNS.

CDR3 sequence reads: CAWIQEGRETQYF. In nucleotides, the CDR3 is TGTGCCTGGATTCAAGAGGGCAGGGAGACCCAGTACTTC. The rearrangement links TRBV30 to TRBJ2-7, with D maybe TRBD2 (5 bases). The J call may be mistaken, given a closer DNA end match to TRBJ2-5. The CDR3 has 13 amino acids. CDR1 GTSNPN and CDR2 SVGIG come from the germline V gene (reference sequence).

This clonotype showed up just a few times. An end of the junction differs from the germline gene, which may be a read error. V and J are TRBV7-7 and TRBJ2-1; tentatively, D is TRBD1 or TRBD2 (5 bases each). CDR1 and CDR2 (germline): SSHAT, FNYEAQ (reference sequence). The CDR3 is 14 amino acids. CDR3 in amino acids: CASSSHPTGTEQFF. The CDR3 coding sequence is TGTGCTAGCAGCTCCCATCCTACGGGGACTGAGCAGTTCTTC.

For this clonotype: The CDR3 carries no conserved terminal phenylalanine or tryptophan, so it likely arises from a read error. The limits of the CDR3 on the DNA are not certain, so only TCRdb's listed CDR3 is given. CDR3 region: CASSLLQGGYTFGS. The chain has TRBV12-3 or TRBV12-4 and TRBJ2-7; TRBD1, the table's D call, was not compared with the DNA. The CDR3 region is 14 residues in length, termini included.

J is TRBJ2-1 and V is TRBV7-3; D might be TRBD2 (6 bases). This CDR3 region has 17 residues. The germline gives CDR1 SGHTA, CDR2 FQGTGA. The germline V and J ends were trimmed by 2 bases and 2 bases, with 16 bases remaining between them. The CDR3: CASSLGDRASAYNEQFF. The CDR3 coding sequence is TGTGCCAGCAGCTTAGGGGACCGCGCTAGCGCCTACAATGAGCAGTTCTTC.

This clonotype was counted once. This sequence joins TRBV28 and TRBJ2-4; D assignment may be TRBD1 or TRBD2 (6 bases each). The DNA end is a closer match to TRBJ2-1, so the J assignment may be wrong. This CDR3 comprises 15 residues. Germline V lookup: CDR1 MDHEN, CDR2 SYDVKM. CDR3: CASSPRGRTNNEQFF. The CDR3 DNA reads TGTGCCAGCAGCCCCAGGGGACGGACTAACAATGAGCAGTTCTTC.

The rearrangement uses TRBV7-2 and TRBJ2-2; D ambiguous. Trimming left V 0 bases short and J 0 bases short, with 5 bases between. The CDR3 runs to 15 residues. Germline V gene sequence: CDR1 SGHTA, CDR2 FQGNSA. CDR3 nucleotide sequence: TGTGCCAGCAGCTTAGCCAGGACGAACACCGGGGAGCTGTTTTTT. Protein sequence: CASSLARTNTGELFF.

The rearrangement uses TRBV19 and TRBJ2-5, with 12 bases identical to TRBD1. The J call may be faulty, since TRBJ1-2 better matches the DNA end. CDR3 length: 16 amino acids. Germline V gives CDR1 LNHDA, CDR2 SQIVND (reference sequence). CDR3 DNA sequence: TGTGCCAGTAGTACCCAACCGGGACAGGGGGCCAGAGGCTACACCTTC. This encodes CASSTQPGQGARGYTF.

V gene TRBV10-3 combines with J gene TRBJ1-2; D uncertain. This CDR3 spans 14 amino acids. Between the trimmed V and J ends, which lost 6 bases and 0 bases, there was a span of 11 bases. Germline assignment: CDR1 ENHRY and CDR2 SYGVKD. The CDR3 DNA reads as TGTGCCATCAGGCAAGCAGGATCTAACTATGGCTACACCTTC. Amino acid sequence: CAIRQAGSNYGYTF.

This clonotype was seen repeatedly, ten times or more. The V gene is TRBV7-8, the J gene TRBJ2-3; 7 nucleotides agree with TRBD2. V shed 3 bases, J shed 4 bases, and the junction held 7 bases outside the gene matches. The CDR3 spans 15 residues. CDR1 and CDR2 (germline): SGHVS, FQNEAQ. The CDR3 nucleotides read TGTGCCAGCAGCTTTCGCGGGAGAGGCCCAGATACGCAGTATTTT. It encodes CASSFRGRGPDTQYF.

CDR3 protein: CASSPGLEVYNEQFF. CDR3 nucleotides: TGTGCCAGCAGCCCAGGACTAGAAGTGTACAATGAGCAGTTCTTC. The chain couples TRBV7-6 to TRBJ2-5; 7 bases are shared with TRBD2. The DNA end favors TRBJ2-1, so the J call may be wrong. Germline V CDR1 and CDR2: SGHVS, FNYEAQ. The CDR3 is 15 amino acids.

This rearrangement joins TRBV6-8 to TRBJ2-5, with D unclear. Gene TRBJ2-7 matches the end of the DNA better, so the J call may be wrong. From germline, CDR1 is MNHGY and CDR2 SAAAGT. CDR3 length: 11 residues. The CDR3 DNA sequence: TGTGCCAGCAGAGTAGGGTACGAGCAGTACTTC. Its protein product is CASRVGYEQYF.

The V call is TRBV7-6, the J call TRBJ2-5; D gene unclear. The DNA end is a closer match to TRBJ2-7, so the J assignment may be wrong. The CDR3 runs 12 residues. CDR1 is SGHVS, CDR2 FNYEAQ, per germline. CDR3 region: CASSSSSYEQYF. In DNA form, the CDR3 reads TGTGCCAGCAGTTCGAGCTCCTACGAGCAGTACTTC.

J is TRBJ2-3 and V is TRBV20-1, with 13 bases identical to TRBD2. This CDR3 has 17 residues. The V and J ends lost 3 bases and 5 bases, in that order; junction bases with no gene match: 11. Germline V CDR1 and CDR2: DFQATT, SNEGSKA (reference sequence). The CDR3 nucleotides read TGCAGTGCTAGGAGGACTAGCGGGAGATTCAGGATAGATACGCAGTATTTT. Translating gives CSARRTSGRFRIDTQYF.

This clonotype was counted many times. CDR3 residues: CASTIPGLLGYTF. The DNA of the CDR3 is TGTGCCAGCACTATCCCGGGACTGCTTGGCTACACCTTC. This chain uses TRBV6-1 with TRBJ1-2; TRBD1 is a possible D gene (5 bases). V lost 7 bases and J 7 bases, leaving 16 bases between the germline ends. CDR1 and CDR2 (germline): MNHNS, SASEGT. The CDR3 extends over 13 amino acids.

This clonotype was detected many times. The rearrangement joins TRBV5-1 to TRBJ2-1; 8 nucleotides match TRBD1. The CDR3 loop spans 17 amino acids. The junction had 9 bases not matched to a gene; V was cut back by 2 bases and J by 2 bases. Per germline, CDR1 SGHRS and CDR2 YFSETQ. CDR3 sequence: CASSFRTGTSAYNEQFF. Written as DNA, the CDR3 is TGCGCCAGCAGCTTCCGGACAGGGACCAGCGCCTACAATGAGCAGTTCTTC.